What follows are 23 T cell receptor beta chains derived from one specimen sequenced in a study of shared clonotypes between healthy human individuals. TCRdb's table, derived via immunoSEQ multiplex PCR, lists solely in-frame clones and lacks some. The profile covers about 470,000 clones, with roughly three quarters appearing a single time and less than 15% taken by the ten largest. The sequenced sample was PBMCs. The receptors were gathered from a middle-aged woman in good health. Some clones in this sample may be carry-over from other donors' samples.

As DNA, the CDR3 is TGTGCCAGCTATGGGACTAGCGCACACAATGAGCAGTTCTTC. This gives the protein CASYGTSAHNEQFF. The chain is built from TRBV6-6 and TRBJ2-1, with 10 bases that match TRBD2. Trimming took 8 bases from V and 5 from J; bases not matched to a gene: 6. Germline loops: CDR1 MNHNY, CDR2 SVGAGI (reference sequence). The CDR3 runs 14 residues.

This chain connects TRBV6-5 to TRBJ2-5, with 14 bases identical to TRBD2. J lost 4 bases, V lost 6 bases, and 4 bases had no gene match. Germline assignment: CDR1 MNHEY and CDR2 SVGAGI. The CDR3 consists of 15 residues. The CDR3 sequence: CASSWGLAGVETQYF. The CDR3 DNA sequence: TGTGCCAGCAGCTGGGGACTAGCGGGAGTAGAGACCCAGTACTTC.

This clone was recorded at least ten times. Other DNA sequences in this specimen translate into the identical CDR3. The rearrangement joins TRBV6-1 to TRBJ1-2, with a possible D match to TRBD1 (5 bases). The CDR3 extends over 13 amino acids. Per the germline V gene, CDR1 is MNHNS and CDR2 is SASEGT. Trimming left V 6 bases short and J 2 bases short, with 10 bases between. The DNA of the CDR3 is TGTGCCAGCAGGGAGACAGCAAACTATGGCTACACCTTC. Its translation: CASRETANYGYTF.

The chain joins TRBV19 to TRBJ2-5; unclear D gene. The CDR3 consists of 12 residues. V lost 4 bases and J 2 bases, leaving 5 bases between the germline ends. Looked up from germline, CDR1 is LNHDA and CDR2 is SQIVND (reference sequence). The CDR3 bases are TGTGCCAGTAGTAGCCGACAAGAGACCCAGTACTTC. Translation: CASSSRQETQYF.

This clone was counted only a few times. V and J are TRBV19 and TRBJ2-1; tentatively, D is TRBD1 (5 bases). Per the germline V gene, CDR1 is LNHDA and CDR2 is SQIVND (reference sequence). The length of the CDR3 is 16 residues. Trimming left V 5 bases short and J 3 bases short, with 17 bases between. The CDR3 DNA reads TGTGCCAGTAGTCTTCCCCTGGGGCGAGACTACAATGAGCAGTTCTTC. This encodes CASSLPLGRDYNEQFF.

This sequence joins TRBV6-1 and TRBJ2-4; TRBD1 aligns across 7 bases. Trimming at V came to 8 bases and at J to 1 base, leaving 2 bases not matched to a gene. Looked up from germline, CDR1 is MNHNS and CDR2 is SASEGT. This CDR3 comprises 13 residues. CDR3 bases: TGTGCCAGCGAGGACAGGGCCAAAAACATTCAGTACTTC. This sequence encodes CASEDRAKNIQYF.

This chain connects TRBV6-5 to TRBJ1-2, with TRBD1 identical over 10 bases. CDR3 length: 15 residues. V shed 8 bases and J 4 bases; nucleotides not matched to a gene: 10. Germline V gene sequence: CDR1 MNHEY, CDR2 SVGAGI. CDR3 DNA sequence: TGTGCCAGCGGCTCCGGGACAGGGGTAATCTATGGCTACACCTTC. Translation gives CASGSGTGVIYGYTF.

Comment on this clone: This may be a read error: a much more frequent sequence differs by one nucleotide. The V call is TRBV7-9, the J call TRBJ2-5; 9 bases are a match to TRBD2. Germline trimming cut 3 bases from V and 2 bases from J; bases unmatched to any gene: 7. Germline V lookup: CDR1 SEHNR, CDR2 FQNEAQ (reference sequence). This CDR3 has 16 amino acids. CDR3 loop: CASSFSSGSGQETQYF. The CDR3 DNA follows: TGTGCCAGCAGCTTCAGTAGCGGGAGTGGTCAAGAGACCCAGTACTTC.

This clone came up many times. The chain recombines TRBV25-1 with TRBJ2-4; perhaps TRBD2 as D (6 bases). Germline lookup yields CDR1 MGHDK and CDR2 SYGVNS. The CDR3 extends over 17 amino acids. Trimming cost V 4 bases and J 0 bases, with 16 bases left between them. In DNA form, the CDR3 reads TGTGCCAGCAGTGCTGGGACGGGAGATCTAGCCAAAAACATTCAGTACTTC. Protein sequence: CASSAGTGDLAKNIQYF.

V is TRBV7-2 and J is TRBJ2-2; 12 positions match TRBD2. Germline trimming cut 2 bases from V and 5 bases from J; bases unmatched to any gene: 3. CDR1 and CDR2 (germline): SGHTA, FQGNSA. There are 16 residues in the CDR3. CDR3 nucleotide sequence: TGTGCCAGCAGCTTACGACTAGCGGGAGAAACCGGGGAGCTGTTTTTT. It codes for CASSLRLAGETGELFF.

The rearrangement links TRBV5-1 to TRBJ2-3; 9 nucleotides align to TRBD2. The germline CDR1 and CDR2 sequences are SGHRS and YFSETQ. The length of the CDR3 is 15 residues. The ends lost 5 bases at V and 1 base at J; junction bases unmatched: 5. The DNA of the CDR3 is TGCGCCAGCAGTCAAAGACTAGCGGGCACAGATACGCAGTATTTT. This gives the protein CASSQRLAGTDTQYF.

This clone appeared many times. J is TRBJ2-7 and V is TRBV9; D gene unclear. Germline loops: CDR1 SGDLS, CDR2 YYNGEE. This CDR3 has 14 amino acids. Trimming shortened V by 4 bases and J by 2 bases, and 13 bases separated the two germline ends. This CDR3 is CASSPQLVAYEQYF. The CDR3 DNA sequence: TGTGCCAGCAGCCCGCAGCTAGTGGCCTACGAGCAGTACTTC.

This clone was found a few times. This chain connects TRBV30 to TRBJ1-6; no firm D call. The CDR3 is 13 amino acids. Germline V gene sequence: CDR1 GTSNPN, CDR2 SVGIG (reference sequence). Trimming cost V 3 bases and J 0 bases, with 3 bases left between them. The CDR3 DNA reads as TGTGCCTGGAGGGGCTCCTATAATTCACCCCTCCACTTT. It encodes CAWRGSYNSPLHF.

Details on this clone: This clone may be a read error of a much larger clone one base away. The rearrangement uses TRBV7-3 and TRBJ2-2; TRBD2 aligns across 11 bases. From germline, CDR1 is SGHTA and CDR2 FQGTGA. The CDR3 is 17 residues long. Written as DNA, the CDR3 is TGTGCCAGCAGCCGAATAGCGGGAGGGCCATACACCGGGGAGCTGGTTTTT. Its translation is CASSRIAGGPYTGELVF.

The chain employs TRBV7-9 and TRBJ2-7, with unresolved D. Germline CDR1 reads SEHNR; CDR2 reads FQNEAQ (reference sequence). This CDR3 is built from 13 residues. Trimming pared 5 bases from V and 4 bases from J, leaving 12 bases between. CDR3 bases: TGTGCCAGCAGCCCACCAGGTGGATACGAGCAGTACTTC. Translating it yields CASSPPGGYEQYF.

This clone was counted many times. The J gene is TRBJ1-2, the V gene TRBV15; the D is unclear. V was shortened by 1 base and J by 7 bases, with 10 bases between the two germline ends. Germline loops: CDR1 LNHNV, CDR2 YYDKDF (reference sequence). The CDR3 consists of 13 residues. The CDR3 loop reads CATSRGPLGGYTF. CDR3 nucleotides: TGTGCCACCAGCAGAGGCCCTCTAGGTGGCTACACCTTC. Based on the CDR3 plus reference TRBV15 and TRBJ1-2, the full variable domain is DAMVIQNPRYQVTQFGKPVTLSCSQTLNHNVMYWYQQKSSQAPKLLFHYYDKDFNNEADTPDNFQSRRPNTSFCFLDIRSPGLGDTAMYLCATSRGPLGGYTFGSGTRLTVV.

The chain combines TRBV18 with TRBJ2-7; TRBD1 is a possible D gene (6 bases). The CDR3 has 13 amino acids. Germline-derived CDR1 and CDR2 are KGHSH and LQKENI. V was shortened by 3 bases and J by 8 bases, with 14 bases between the two germline ends. CDR3 nucleotides: TGTGCCAGCTCACCGGTCGACAGGATCCAGCAGTACTTC. This sequence encodes CASSPVDRIQQYF.

This clone occurred a few times. The V gene is TRBV7-3, the J gene TRBJ2-3; D tentatively fits TRBD1 or TRBD2 (7 bases each). The V gene's germline CDR1 is SGHTA and CDR2 FQGTGA. The CDR3 spans 16 residues. The V gene lost 7 bases and the J gene lost 4 bases, with 21 bases spanning the gap. The CDR3 region is CASMGQNWGGADTQYF. The CDR3 region has the DNA TGTGCCAGCATGGGACAGAACTGGGGGGGAGCAGATACGCAGTATTTT.

This clone came up many times. In the same sample, other DNA sequences code for this CDR3. This chain joins TRBV30 and TRBJ2-2, with no clear D. CDR1 GTSNPN and CDR2 SVGIG come from the germline V gene (reference sequence). V lost 0 bases, J lost 7 bases, and 3 bases lay in between. This CDR3 contains 11 residues. The CDR3 here is CAWSVGGELFF. The CDR3 DNA is TGTGCCTGGAGTGTAGGCGGGGAGCTGTTTTTT. The full variable domain, its missing parts supplied by reference TRBV30 and TRBJ2-2, is SQTIHQWPATLVQPVGSPLSLECTVEGTSNPNLYWYRQAAGRGLQLLFYSVGIGQISSEVPQNLSASRPQDRQFILSSKKLLLSDSGFYLCAWSVGGELFFGEGSRLTVL.

The chain carries TRBV7-2 and TRBJ1-1, with TRBD1 matching 7 bases. Germline V gene data show CDR1 as SGHTA and CDR2 as FQGNSA. The CDR3 runs 15 residues. Trimming cost V 5 bases and J 5 bases; bases outside gene matches: 11. CDR3 region: CASSLEPGQVTEAFF. The CDR3 DNA reads as TGTGCCAGCAGCCTCGAGCCCGGACAGGTGACTGAAGCTTTCTTT.

This clone occurred once. The gene calls are TRBV29-1 and TRBJ1-5, with 10 bases aligning to TRBD1. V lost 4 bases to trimming and J lost 5 bases; unmatched junction nucleotides: 5. The CDR3 spans 14 residues. The germline V gene has CDR1 SQVTM and CDR2 ANQGSEA. The CDR3 sequence: CSVATGTGDQPQHF. The DNA for the CDR3 is TGCAGCGTTGCCACCGGGACAGGGGATCAGCCCCAGCATTTT.

The V and J genes are TRBV18 and TRBJ2-7; 7 nucleotides line up with TRBD2. The CDR3 loop spans 13 amino acids. V shed 8 bases and J 3 bases; nucleotides not matched to a gene: 7. Germline V gives CDR1 KGHSH, CDR2 LQKENI. CDR3 sequence: CASGSGGGYEQYF. CDR3 DNA sequence: TGTGCCAGCGGGTCGGGGGGTGGCTACGAGCAGTACTTC.

V gene TRBV28 combines with J gene TRBJ2-7; D possibly uses TRBD1 or TRBD2 (6 bases each). The CDR3 is 16 amino acids. Germline V CDR1 and CDR2: MDHEN, SYDVKM. Between the trimmed V and J ends, which lost 5 bases and 0 bases, there was a span of 17 bases. The CDR3 DNA follows: TGTGCCAGCAGTGGCCTCAGGGGAGGCTTCTCCTACGAGCAGTACTTC. It codes for CASSGLRGGFSYEQYF.